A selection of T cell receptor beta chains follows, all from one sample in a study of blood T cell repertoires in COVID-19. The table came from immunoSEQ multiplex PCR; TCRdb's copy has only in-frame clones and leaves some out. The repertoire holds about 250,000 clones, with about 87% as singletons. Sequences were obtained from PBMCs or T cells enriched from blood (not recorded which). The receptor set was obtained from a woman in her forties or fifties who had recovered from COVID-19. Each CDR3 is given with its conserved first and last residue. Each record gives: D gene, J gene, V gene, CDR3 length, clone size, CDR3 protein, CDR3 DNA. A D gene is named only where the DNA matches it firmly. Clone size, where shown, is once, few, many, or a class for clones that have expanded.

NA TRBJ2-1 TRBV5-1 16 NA CASSPATGSSYNEQFF TGCGCCAGCAGCCCGGCCACCGGGAGCTCCTACAATGAGCAGTTCTTC
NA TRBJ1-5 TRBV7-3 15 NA CASSLTEQGRQPQHF TGTGCCAGCAGCTTAACGGAGCAGGGTCGGCAGCCCCAGCATTTT
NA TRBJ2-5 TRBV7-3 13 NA CASSFQEGETQYF TGTGCCAGCAGCTTTCAGGAGGGAGAGACCCAGTACTTC
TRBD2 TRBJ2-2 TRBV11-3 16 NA CASSPGAGEYTGELFF TGTGCCAGCAGTCCCGGGGCGGGAGAATACACCGGGGAGCTGTTTTTT
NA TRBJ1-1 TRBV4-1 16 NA CASSQPVLLGNTEAFF TGCGCCAGCAGCCAACCGGTCCTCCTCGGGAACACTGAAGCTTTCTTT
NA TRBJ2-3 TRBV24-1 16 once CATSDFGVRGADTQYF TGTGCCACCAGTGATTTCGGGGTCAGGGGAGCAGATACGCAGTATTTT
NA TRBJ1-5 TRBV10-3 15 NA CAISESGRTAQPQHF TGTGCCATCAGTGAGTCCGGCCGGACTGCCCAGCCCCAGCATTTT
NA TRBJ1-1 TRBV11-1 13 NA CASSPRLNTEAFF TGTGCCAGCAGCCCGAGGCTGAACACTGAAGCTTTCTTT
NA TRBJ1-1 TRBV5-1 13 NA CASSYNGGTEAFF TGCGCCAGCAGCTACAACGGGGGCACTGAAGCTTTCTTT
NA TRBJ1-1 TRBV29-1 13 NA CSVEARLVTEAFF TGCAGCGTTGAAGCACGGTTGGTTACTGAAGCTTTCTTT
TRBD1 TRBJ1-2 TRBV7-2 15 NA CASSNTGGASYGYTF TGTGCCAGCAGCAATACAGGGGGCGCTTCCTATGGCTACACCTTC
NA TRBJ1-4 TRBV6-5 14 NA CASSYEPTNEKLFF TGTGCCAGCAGTTACGAGCCAACTAATGAAAAACTGTTTTTT
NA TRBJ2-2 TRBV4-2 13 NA CASSQQLAGELFF TGTGCCAGCAGCCAACAACTAGCCGGGGAGCTGTTTTTT
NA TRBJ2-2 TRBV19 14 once CASSRQGTTGELFF TGTGCCAGTAGCCGTCAGGGGACCACCGGGGAGCTGTTTTTT